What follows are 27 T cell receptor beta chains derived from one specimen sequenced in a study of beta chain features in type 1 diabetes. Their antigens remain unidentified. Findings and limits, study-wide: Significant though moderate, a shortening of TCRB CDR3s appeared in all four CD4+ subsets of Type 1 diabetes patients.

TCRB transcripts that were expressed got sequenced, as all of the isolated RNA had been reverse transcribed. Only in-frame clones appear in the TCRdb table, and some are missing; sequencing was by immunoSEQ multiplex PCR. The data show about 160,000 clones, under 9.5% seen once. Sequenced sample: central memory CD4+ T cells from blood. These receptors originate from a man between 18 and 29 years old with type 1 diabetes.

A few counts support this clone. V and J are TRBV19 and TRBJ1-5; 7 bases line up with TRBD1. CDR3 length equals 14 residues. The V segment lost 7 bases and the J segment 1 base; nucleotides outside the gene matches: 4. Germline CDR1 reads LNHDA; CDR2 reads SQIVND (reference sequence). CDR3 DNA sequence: TGTGCCAGTACTACAGGGGTAAGCAATCAGCCCCAGCATTTT. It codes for CASTTGVSNQPQHF.

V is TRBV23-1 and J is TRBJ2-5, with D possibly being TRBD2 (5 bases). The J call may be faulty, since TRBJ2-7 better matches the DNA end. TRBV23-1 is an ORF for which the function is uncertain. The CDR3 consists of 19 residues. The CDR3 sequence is CASSQSAGADYTLPYEQYF. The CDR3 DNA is TGCGCCAGCAGTCAATCCGCAGGCGCCGACTACACTCTGCCCTACGAGCAGTACTTC.

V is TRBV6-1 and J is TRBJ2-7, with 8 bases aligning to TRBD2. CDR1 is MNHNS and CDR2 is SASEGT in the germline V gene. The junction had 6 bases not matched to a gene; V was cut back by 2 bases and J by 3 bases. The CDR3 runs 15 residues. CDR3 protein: CASSESSGRNYEQYF. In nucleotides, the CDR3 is TGTGCCAGCAGTGAATCGAGCGGGAGAAACTACGAGCAGTACTTC.

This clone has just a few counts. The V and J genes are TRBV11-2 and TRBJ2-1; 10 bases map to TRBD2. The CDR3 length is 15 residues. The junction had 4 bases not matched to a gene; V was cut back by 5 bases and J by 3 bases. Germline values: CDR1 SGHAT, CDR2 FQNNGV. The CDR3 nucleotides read TGTGCCAGCAGCCGTTCTAGCGGGGGCTACAATGAGCAGTTCTTC. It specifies CASSRSSGGYNEQFF.

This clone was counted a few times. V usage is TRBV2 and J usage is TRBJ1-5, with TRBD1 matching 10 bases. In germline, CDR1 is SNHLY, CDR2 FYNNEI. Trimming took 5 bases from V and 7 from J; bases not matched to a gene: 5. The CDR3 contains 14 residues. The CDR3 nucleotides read TGTGCCAGCAGTAAGGACAGGGGGGACCAGCCCCAGCATTTT. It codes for CASSKDRGDQPQHF.

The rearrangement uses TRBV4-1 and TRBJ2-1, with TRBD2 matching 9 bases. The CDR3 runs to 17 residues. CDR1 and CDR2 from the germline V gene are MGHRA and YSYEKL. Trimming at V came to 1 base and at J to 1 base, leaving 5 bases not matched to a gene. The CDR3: CASSQAPTSGSYNEQFF. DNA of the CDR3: TGCGCCAGCAGCCAAGCTCCGACTAGCGGATCCTACAATGAGCAGTTCTTC.

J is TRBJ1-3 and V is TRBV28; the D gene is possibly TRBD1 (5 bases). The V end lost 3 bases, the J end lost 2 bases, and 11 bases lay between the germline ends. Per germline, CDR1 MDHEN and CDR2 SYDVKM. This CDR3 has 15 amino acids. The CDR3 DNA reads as TGTGCCAGCAGTTTTCCCGGGGGACCTGGAAACACCATATATTTT. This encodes CASSFPGGPGNTIYF.

The CDR3 sequence: CASSGTLPNEQFF. In nucleotides, the CDR3 is TGTGCCAGCAGTGGGACACTGCCCAATGAGCAGTTCTTC. The rearrangement joins TRBV28 to TRBJ2-1; maybe TRBD1 (6 bases). The V gene's germline CDR1 is MDHEN and CDR2 SYDVKM. The CDR3 totals 13 residues. Trimming took 5 bases from V and 6 from J, leaving 11 bases between them. Variable domain in full (rest from reference TRBV28 and TRBJ2-1): DVKVTQSSRYLVKRTGEKVFLECVQDMDHENMFWYRQDPGLGLRLIYFSYDVKMKEKGDIPEGYSVSREKKERFSLILESASTNQTSMYLCASSGTLPNEQFFGPGTRLTVL.

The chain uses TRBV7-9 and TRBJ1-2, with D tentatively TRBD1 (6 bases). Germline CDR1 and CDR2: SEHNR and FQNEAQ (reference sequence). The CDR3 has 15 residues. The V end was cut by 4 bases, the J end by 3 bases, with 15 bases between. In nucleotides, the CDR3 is TGTGCCAGCAGCTACGAAGGGGGGGGGTACTATGGCTACACCTTC. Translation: CASSYEGGGYYGYTF.

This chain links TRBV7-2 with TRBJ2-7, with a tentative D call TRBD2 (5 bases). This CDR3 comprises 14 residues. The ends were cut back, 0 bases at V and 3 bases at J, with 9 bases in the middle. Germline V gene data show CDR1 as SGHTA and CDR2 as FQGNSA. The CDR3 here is CASSLAGVSYEQYF. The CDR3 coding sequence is TGTGCCAGCAGCTTAGCGGGAGTGAGCTACGAGCAGTACTTC. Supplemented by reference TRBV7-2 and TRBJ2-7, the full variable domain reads GAGVSQSPSNKVTEKGKDVELRCDPISGHTALYWYRQSLGQGLEFLIYFQGNSAPDKSGLPSDRFSAERTGGSVSTLTIQRTQQEDSAVYLCASSLAGVSYEQYFGPGTRLTVT.

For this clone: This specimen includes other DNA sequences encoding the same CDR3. The DNA for the CDR3 is TGCAGTGCTAGAACACGGGATGAGCAGTTCTTC. This sequence encodes CSARTRDEQFF. V gene TRBV20-1 combines with J gene TRBJ2-1, with no clear D. Per germline, CDR1 DFQATT and CDR2 SNEGSKA (reference sequence). V dropped 2 bases and J dropped 8 bases, with 7 bases sitting between them. The CDR3 spans 11 residues.

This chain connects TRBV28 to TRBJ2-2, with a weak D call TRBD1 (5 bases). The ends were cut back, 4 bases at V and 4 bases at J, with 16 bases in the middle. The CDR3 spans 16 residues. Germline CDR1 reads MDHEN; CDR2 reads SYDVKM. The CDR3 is CASSSPPGKGTGELFF. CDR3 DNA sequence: TGTGCCAGCAGTTCCCCCCCAGGGAAGGGCACCGGGGAGCTGTTTTTT.

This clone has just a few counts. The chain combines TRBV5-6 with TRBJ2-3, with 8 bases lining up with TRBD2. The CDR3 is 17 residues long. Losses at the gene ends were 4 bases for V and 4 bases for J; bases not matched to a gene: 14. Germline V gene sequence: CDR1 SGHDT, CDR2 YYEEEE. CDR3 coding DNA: TGTGCCAGCAGCGACACCCGGGAGACTAGCGCGGCAGATACGCAGTATTTT. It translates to CASSDTRETSAADTQYF.

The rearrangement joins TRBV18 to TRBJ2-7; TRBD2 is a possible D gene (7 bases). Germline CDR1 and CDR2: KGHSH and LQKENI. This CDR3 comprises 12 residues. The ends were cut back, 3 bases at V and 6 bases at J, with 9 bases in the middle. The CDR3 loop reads CASSPGGPEQYF. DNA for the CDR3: TGTGCCAGCTCACCGGGGGGGCCCGAGCAGTACTTC.

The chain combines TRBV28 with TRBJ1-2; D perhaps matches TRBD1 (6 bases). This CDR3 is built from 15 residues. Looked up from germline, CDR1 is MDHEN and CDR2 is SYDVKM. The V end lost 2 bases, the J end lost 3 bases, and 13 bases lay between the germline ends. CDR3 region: CASSLGGALDYGYTF. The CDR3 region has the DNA TGTGCCAGCAGTTTAGGGGGGGCGCTTGACTATGGCTACACCTTC.

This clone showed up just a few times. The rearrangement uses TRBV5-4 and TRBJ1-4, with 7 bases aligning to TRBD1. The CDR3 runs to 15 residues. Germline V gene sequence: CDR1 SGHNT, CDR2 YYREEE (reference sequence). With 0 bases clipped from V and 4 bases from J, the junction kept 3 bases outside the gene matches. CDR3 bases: TGTGCCAGCAGCTTGGGGTCAGGGGGTAATGAAAAACTGTTTTTT. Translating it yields CASSLGSGGNEKLFF.

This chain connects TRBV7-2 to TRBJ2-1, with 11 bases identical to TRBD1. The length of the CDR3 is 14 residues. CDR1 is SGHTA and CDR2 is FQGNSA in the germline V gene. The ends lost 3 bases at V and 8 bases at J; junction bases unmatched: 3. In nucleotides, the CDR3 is TGTGCCAGCAGCTTCCGGGACAGGGGGGATGAGCAGTTCTTC. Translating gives CASSFRDRGDEQFF.

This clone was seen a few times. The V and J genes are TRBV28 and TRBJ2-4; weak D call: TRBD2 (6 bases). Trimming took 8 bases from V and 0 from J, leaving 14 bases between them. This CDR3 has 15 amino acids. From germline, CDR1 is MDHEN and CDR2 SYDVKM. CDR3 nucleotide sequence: TGTGCCAGCGTTGACGCCGGGGGAGCCAAAAACATTCAGTACTTC. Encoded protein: CASVDAGGAKNIQYF.

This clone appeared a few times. CDR3 coding DNA: TGTGCCTGGAGTGTATTATTTGTCTACAATGAGCAGTTCTTC. Translation gives CAWSVLFVYNEQFF. The chain combines TRBV30 with TRBJ2-1; D call uncertain. The CDR3 loop spans 14 amino acids. The V and J ends lost 0 bases and 3 bases respectively, with 9 bases between them. Germline-derived CDR1 and CDR2 are GTSNPN and SVGIG (reference sequence).

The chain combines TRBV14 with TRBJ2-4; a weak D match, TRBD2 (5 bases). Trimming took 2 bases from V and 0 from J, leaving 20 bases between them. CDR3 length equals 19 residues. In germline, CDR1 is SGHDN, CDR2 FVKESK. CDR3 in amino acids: CASSQKGDDPLLAKNIQYF. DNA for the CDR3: TGTGCCAGCAGCCAAAAGGGAGACGACCCTTTGTTAGCCAAAAACATTCAGTACTTC.

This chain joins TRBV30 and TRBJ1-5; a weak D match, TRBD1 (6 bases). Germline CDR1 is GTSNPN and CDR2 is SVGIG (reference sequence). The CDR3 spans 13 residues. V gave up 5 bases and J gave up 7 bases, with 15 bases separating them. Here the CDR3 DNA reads TGTGCCTGGCAACAGGGTCCAGGGCAGCCCCAGCATTTT. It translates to CAWQQGPGQPQHF.

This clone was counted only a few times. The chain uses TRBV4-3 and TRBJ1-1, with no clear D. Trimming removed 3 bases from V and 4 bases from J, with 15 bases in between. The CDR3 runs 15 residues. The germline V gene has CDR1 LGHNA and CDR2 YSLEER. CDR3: CASSHPGLTATEAFF. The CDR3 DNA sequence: TGCGCCAGCAGCCATCCCGGCCTTACAGCCACTGAAGCTTTCTTT.

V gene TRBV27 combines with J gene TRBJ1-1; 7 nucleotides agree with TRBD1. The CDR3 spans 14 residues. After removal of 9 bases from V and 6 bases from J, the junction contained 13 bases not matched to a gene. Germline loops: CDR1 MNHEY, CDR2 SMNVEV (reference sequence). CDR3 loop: CASYRTGGGAEAFF. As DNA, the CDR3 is TGTGCCAGTTACCGGACAGGCGGTGGGGCTGAAGCTTTCTTT.

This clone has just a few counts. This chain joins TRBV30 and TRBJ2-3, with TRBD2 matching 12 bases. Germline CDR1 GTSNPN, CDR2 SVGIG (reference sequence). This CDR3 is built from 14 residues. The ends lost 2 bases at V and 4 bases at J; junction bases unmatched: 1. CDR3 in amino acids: CAWSSSGRADTQYF. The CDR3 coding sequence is TGTGCCTGGAGTTCTAGCGGGAGGGCAGATACGCAGTATTTT.

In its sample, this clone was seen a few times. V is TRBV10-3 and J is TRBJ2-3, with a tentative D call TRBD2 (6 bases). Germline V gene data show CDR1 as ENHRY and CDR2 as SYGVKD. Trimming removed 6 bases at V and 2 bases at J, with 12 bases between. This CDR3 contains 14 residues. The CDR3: CAIRISGLTDTQYF. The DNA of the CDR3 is TGTGCCATCAGAATCAGCGGGCTCACAGATACGCAGTATTTT.

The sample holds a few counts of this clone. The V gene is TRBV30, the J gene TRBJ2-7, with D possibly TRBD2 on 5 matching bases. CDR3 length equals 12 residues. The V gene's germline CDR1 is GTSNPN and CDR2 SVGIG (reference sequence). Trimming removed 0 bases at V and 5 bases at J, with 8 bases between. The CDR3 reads CAWSVTRNEQYF. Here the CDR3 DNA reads TGTGCCTGGAGTGTAACTAGGAACGAGCAGTACTTC. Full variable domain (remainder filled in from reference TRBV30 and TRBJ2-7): SQTIHQWPATLVQPVGSPLSLECTVEGTSNPNLYWYRQAAGRGLQLLFYSVGIGQISSEVPQNLSASRPQDRQFILSSKKLLLSDSGFYLCAWSVTRNEQYFGPGTRLTVT.

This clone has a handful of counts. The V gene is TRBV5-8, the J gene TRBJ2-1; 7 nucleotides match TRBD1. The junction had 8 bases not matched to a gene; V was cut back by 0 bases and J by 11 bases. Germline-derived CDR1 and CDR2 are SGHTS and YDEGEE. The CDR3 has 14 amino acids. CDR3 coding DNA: TGTGCCAGCAGCTTGGTACAGGGGCCGGGGAAGCAGTTCTTC. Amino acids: CASSLVQGPGKQFF.